The next 26 T cell receptor beta chains were all read from a single sample in a study of blood T cell repertoires in COVID-19. Sequenced by immunoSEQ multiplex PCR; TCRdb stores in-frame clones only, minus some. This table has around 80,000 clones, 80% appearing once. What was sequenced was peripheral blood. The receptors stem from an older woman with acute or convalescent COVID-19.

The chain combines TRBV27 with TRBJ1-1; 7 bases are a match to TRBD1. The length of the CDR3 is 14 residues. Germline assignment: CDR1 MNHEY and CDR2 SMNVEV (reference sequence). Germline trimming cut 0 bases from V and 7 bases from J; bases unmatched to any gene: 5. The CDR3 coding sequence is TGTGCCAGCAGTTTATCGTTGGGACAGCTTGAAGCTTTCTTT. It yields the protein CASSLSLGQLEAFF.

The V and J genes are TRBV19 and TRBJ2-5; weak D call: TRBD2 (6 bases). Looked up from germline, CDR1 is LNHDA and CDR2 is SQIVND (reference sequence). The CDR3 is 14 amino acids. The V and J ends lost 3 bases and 1 base respectively, with 9 bases between them. The CDR3 loop reads CASSMEGLQETQYF. CDR3 sequence (DNA): TGTGCCAGTAGTATGGAGGGGCTCCAAGAGACCCAGTACTTC.

V usage is TRBV3-1 (or the pseudogene TRBV3-2) and J usage is TRBJ1-2; the D gene is possibly TRBD1 (6 bases). The CDR3 is made up of 17 amino acids. Germline loops: CDR1 LGHDT, CDR2 YNNKEL (reference sequence). Between the trimmed V and J ends, which lost 3 bases and 3 bases, there was a span of 20 bases. CDR3 sequence: CASSQYRNRVKDYGYTF. DNA of the CDR3: TGTGCCAGCAGCCAGTATCGGAACAGGGTGAAAGACTATGGCTACACCTTC.

The J gene is TRBJ1-6, the V gene TRBV4-2; D gene unclear. Germline V gene lookup returns CDR1 LGHNA and CDR2 YNFKEQ. Trimming removed 0 bases from V and 0 bases from J, with 12 bases in between. This CDR3 region has 18 residues. CDR3 region: CASSQENQGSSYNSPLHF. As DNA, the CDR3 is TGTGCCAGCAGCCAAGAGAATCAAGGGAGCTCCTATAATTCACCCCTCCACTTT.

The table lists this clone with a count of one. V usage is TRBV3-1 (or the pseudogene TRBV3-2) and J usage is TRBJ2-1; a possible D gene is TRBD2 (5 bases). The CDR3 covers 15 residues. Trimming took 4 bases from V and 5 from J, leaving 15 bases between them. Germline CDR1 LGHDT, CDR2 YNNKEL (reference sequence). CDR3 DNA sequence: TGTGCCAGCAGCCTGCATCCGGGGTCTGACAATGAGCAGTTCTTC. Protein: CASSLHPGSDNEQFF.

The chain recombines TRBV6-2 or TRBV6-3 with TRBJ1-6; 7 bases line up with TRBD1. This CDR3 region has 18 residues. Germline loops: CDR1 MNHEY, CDR2 SVGEGT. After removal of 6 bases from V and 0 bases from J, the junction contained 11 bases not matched to a gene. CDR3 amino acids: CASSSIWTGSSYNSPLHF. The CDR3 region has the DNA TGTGCCAGCAGCTCCATTTGGACAGGAAGCTCCTATAATTCACCCCTCCACTTT.

The chain has TRBV14 and TRBJ1-3; 8 bases fit TRBD1. J gave up 4 bases and V 4 bases, and 6 bases lay outside the gene matches. This CDR3 is 15 amino acids long. Looked up from germline, CDR1 is SGHDN and CDR2 is FVKESK. The CDR3 is CASSPRTGPGNTIYF. The CDR3, as DNA: TGTGCCAGCAGCCCCCGGACAGGGCCCGGAAACACCATATATTTT.

The V gene is TRBV19, the J gene TRBJ1-2, with a tentative D call TRBD1 (6 bases). The CDR3 is made up of 17 amino acids. Trimming left V 4 bases short and J 8 bases short, with 26 bases between. Germline V gene lookup returns CDR1 LNHDA and CDR2 SQIVND (reference sequence). The CDR3 region has the DNA TGTGCCAGTAGTACTTATGTTAAGGCCGGGCAGGGGAACGGCTACACCTTC. This sequence encodes CASSTYVKAGQGNGYTF.

The rearrangement links TRBV6-6 to TRBJ1-6; possibly TRBD1 for D (5 bases). This CDR3 contains 14 residues. Between the trimmed V and J ends, which lost 0 bases and 10 bases, there was a span of 10 bases. CDR1 is MNHNY, CDR2 SVGAGI, per germline (reference sequence). The CDR3 spells CASSYSGGGSPLHF. The CDR3 bases are TGTGCCAGCAGTTACTCGGGGGGAGGCTCACCCCTCCACTTT.

V usage is TRBV6-5 and J usage is TRBJ1-4; D possibly corresponds to TRBD1 (6 bases). Germline V gene data show CDR1 as MNHEY and CDR2 as SVGAGI. Trimming pared 4 bases from V and 8 bases from J, leaving 14 bases between. This CDR3 is built from 14 residues. The CDR3 loop reads CASSSGLGGEKLFF. The CDR3 coding sequence is TGTGCCAGCAGTTCCGGTCTAGGGGGAGAAAAACTGTTTTTT.

In nucleotides, the CDR3 is TGCGCCAGCAGCCAAGATGATGGCCCTGCAGCTTTCTTT. Its translation: CASSQDDGPAAFF. The chain has TRBV4-3 and TRBJ1-1; D remains unclear. Per the germline V gene, CDR1 is LGHNA and CDR2 is YSLEER. The CDR3 extends over 13 amino acids. Trimming shortened V by 0 bases and J by 10 bases, and 12 bases separated the two germline ends.

CDR3 residues: CASSPLHGNSPLHF. The CDR3 bases are TGTGCCAGCAGCCCTCTCCACGGGAATTCACCCCTCCACTTT. This chain joins TRBV7-2 and TRBJ1-6; D gene ambiguous. This CDR3 is 14 amino acids long. V was shortened by 5 bases and J by 7 bases, with 12 bases between the two germline ends. Germline assignment: CDR1 SGHTA and CDR2 FQGNSA.

This chain connects TRBV4-3 to TRBJ2-1; 13 bases are a match to TRBD2. CDR3 length: 19 amino acids. Trimming cost V 4 bases and J 3 bases; bases outside gene matches: 12. The germline gives CDR1 LGHNA, CDR2 YSLEER. The CDR3 protein is CASSPDFGLAGDVYNEQFF. CDR3 DNA: TGCGCCAGCAGCCCCGACTTCGGACTAGCGGGGGACGTCTACAATGAGCAGTTCTTC.

The chain is built from TRBV6-5 and TRBJ1-4; D remains unclear. Germline CDR1 is MNHEY and CDR2 is SVGAGI. The CDR3 runs to 13 residues. V lost 2 bases and J lost 4, with 5 bases in between. The CDR3 reads CASSYSHNEKLFF. The DNA of the CDR3 is TGTGCCAGCAGTTACAGCCATAATGAAAAACTGTTTTTT.

CDR3 amino acids: CASRHRLAGEYNEQFF. The CDR3 region has the DNA TGTGCCAGCAGGCACCGACTAGCGGGGGAGTACAATGAGCAGTTCTTC. This chain links TRBV27 with TRBJ2-1, with 12 bases identical to TRBD2. CDR3 size: 16 residues. The J segment lost 4 bases and the V segment lost 6 bases, leaving 7 bases of the junction unmatched. CDR1 is MNHEY and CDR2 is SMNVEV in the germline V gene (reference sequence).

This chain connects TRBV5-6 to TRBJ2-3, with D unresolved. The CDR3 covers 14 residues. V was shortened by 0 bases and J by 6 bases, with 11 bases between the two germline ends. In germline, CDR1 is SGHDT, CDR2 YYEEEE. This CDR3 reads CASSLVLVADTQYF. CDR3 bases: TGTGCCAGCAGCTTGGTGCTGGTGGCCGATACGCAGTATTTT. The variable domain in full, completed from reference TRBV5-6 and TRBJ2-3, reads DAGVTQSPTHLIKTRGQQVTLRCSPKSGHDTVSWYQQALGQGPQFIFQYYEEEERQRGNFPDRFSGHQFPNYSSELNVNALLLGDSALYLCASSLVLVADTQYFGPGTRLTVL.

This clone showed up just once. The V gene is TRBV19, the J gene TRBJ1-2; 8 bases are shared with TRBD1. The CDR3 sequence is 15 residues long. V was pared by 5 bases and J by 2 bases, with 7 bases of the junction left unmatched. Germline V gives CDR1 LNHDA, CDR2 SQIVND (reference sequence). The CDR3 loop is CASSFEDRVNYGYTF. The CDR3, as DNA: TGTGCCAGTAGTTTCGAGGACAGGGTGAACTATGGCTACACCTTC.

The chain is built from TRBV19 and TRBJ1-5; weak D call: TRBD1 (5 bases). The CDR3 is 16 amino acids. Trimming removed 3 bases from V and 0 bases from J, with 12 bases in between. Germline lookup yields CDR1 LNHDA and CDR2 SQIVND (reference sequence). The CDR3 region is CASSINQGYSNQPQHF. For the CDR3, the DNA is TGTGCCAGTAGTATCAATCAGGGTTATAGCAATCAGCCCCAGCATTTT.

The rearrangement links TRBV9 to TRBJ1-2; no definite D call. Germline V gene data show CDR1 as SGDLS and CDR2 as YYNGEE. The CDR3 length is 15 residues. Trimming removed 3 bases at V and 8 bases at J, with 20 bases between. CDR3 region: CASSANPSEVWGYTF. The CDR3 bases are TGTGCCAGCAGCGCCAATCCTTCGGAGGTCTGGGGCTACACCTTC.

The chain is built from TRBV7-3 and TRBJ2-5, with 11 positions matching TRBD2. The CDR3 runs to 15 residues. Germline values: CDR1 SGHTA, CDR2 FQGTGA. The junction had 7 bases not matched to a gene; V was cut back by 5 bases and J by 5 bases. In nucleotides, the CDR3 is TGTGCCAGCAGCCGTAGCGGGGGGGCCTTGGAGACCCAGTACTTC. Its protein is CASSRSGGALETQYF.

The chain carries TRBV6-2 or TRBV6-3 and TRBJ1-1; the D is unclear. This CDR3 spans 13 amino acids. Germline lookup yields CDR1 MNHEY and CDR2 SVGEGT. V lost 2 bases and J 5 bases, leaving 9 bases between the germline ends. Here the CDR3 DNA reads TGTGCCAGCAGTTACGGCCAGAGGACTGAAGCTTTCTTT. It codes for CASSYGQRTEAFF.

The chain links TRBV3-1 (or the pseudogene TRBV3-2) to TRBJ2-3, with D maybe TRBD2 (5 bases). V lost 6 bases and J lost 5, with 18 bases in between. Germline CDR1 reads LGHDT; CDR2 reads YNNKEL (reference sequence). The CDR3 length is 15 residues. The CDR3 protein is CASRDVEYGRDTQYF. The CDR3 nucleotides are TGTGCCAGCAGGGATGTAGAGTATGGGAGAGATACGCAGTATTTT.

The chain recombines TRBV2 with TRBJ1-1, with 8 nucleotides matching TRBD1. CDR1 is SNHLY and CDR2 is FYNNEI in the germline V gene. The CDR3 has 14 amino acids. V was clipped by 7 bases and J by 0 bases; unmatched bases: 4. The CDR3 here is CASNQGAVNTEAFF. The CDR3 DNA follows: TGTGCCAGCAATCAGGGGGCGGTGAACACTGAAGCTTTCTTT.

This chain connects TRBV5-1 to TRBJ1-2, with TRBD1 matching 8 bases. Per germline, CDR1 SGHRS and CDR2 YFSETQ. The trim removed 0 bases at V and 7 bases at J, leaving 2 bases unmatched. CDR3 size: 13 residues. CDR3 residues: CASSLGQGSGYTF. CDR3 sequence (DNA): TGCGCCAGCAGCTTGGGACAGGGGAGTGGCTACACCTTC.

The J gene is TRBJ2-3, the V gene TRBV19, with D tentatively TRBD1 (5 bases). V lost 6 bases and J 0 bases, leaving 13 bases between the germline ends. Germline lookup yields CDR1 LNHDA and CDR2 SQIVND (reference sequence). CDR3 length: 15 residues. The CDR3 sequence is CASRETVTSTDTQYF. The DNA of the CDR3 is TGTGCCAGTAGAGAGACAGTAACTAGCACAGATACGCAGTATTTT.

The V and J genes are TRBV5-5 and TRBJ2-1, with TRBD2 as a possible D gene (6 bases). Trimming took off 0 bases at V and 9 bases at J, with 10 bases between the two ends. CDR1 is SGHKS and CDR2 is YYEKEE in the germline V gene (reference sequence). The CDR3 sequence is 13 residues long. CDR3 nucleotides: TGTGCCAGCAGCTTGGGTATGGGGGGTGAGCAGTTCTTC. Protein sequence: CASSLGMGGEQFF.